The rows below give T cell receptor beta chains drawn from one sample of a study of low-dose radiotherapy and immunotherapy resistance in tumors. TCRdb called the reads again in MiXCR, with one record for every CDR3 protein. The table shows 75,000 to 95,000 distinct CDR3 sequences, with 20% to 25% occurring only once. Source: PBMCs, taken after low-dose radiotherapy plus immunotherapy. Receptors originate from a female donor with ovarian cancer. Each CDR3 is given with its conserved first and last residue. A D gene is named only where the DNA matches it firmly. Clone sizes are given selectively: once, few, many, or a class where the clone is expanded.

>NA|TRBJ2-7|TRBV30|NA
CAWSVAYEQYF
TGTGCCTGGAGTGTCGCTTACGAGCAGTACTTC
>many|TRBJ2-2|TRBV15|NA
CATSREPSATGELFF
TGTGCCACCAGCAGAGAACCAAGCGCCACCGGGGAGCTGTTTTTT
>many|TRBJ2-1|TRBV5-6|NA
CASSLVGVSAYNEQFF
TGTGCCAGCAGCTTGGTGGGGGTCAGCGCCTACAATGAGCAGTTCTTC
>NA|TRBJ2-2|TRBV20-1|NA
CSASPGGANTGELFFF
NA
>many|TRBJ1-6|TRBV5-1|NA
CASSFATAGNSPLHF
TGCGCCAGCAGCTTTGCCACGGCGGGTAATTCACCCCTCCACTTT
>many|TRBJ2-1|TRBV9|TRBD2
CASSVTSGPYNEQFF
TGTGCCAGCAGCGTGACTAGCGGCCCCTACAATGAGCAGTTCTTC
>many|TRBJ2-2|TRBV24-1|TRBD1
CATSDYGTGAGELFF
TGTGCCACCAGTGATTACGGGACAGGAGCCGGGGAGCTGTTTTTT
>many|TRBJ2-7|TRBV11-3|TRBD1
CASSVDRVYEQYF
TGTGCCAGCAGCGTTGACAGGGTCTACGAGCAGTACTTC
>NA|TRBJ2-2|TRBV11-2|NA
CASSPSERGMNTGELFFF
NA
>NA|TRBJ2-3|TRBV19|NA
CASTHSGLALTDTQYF
TGTGCCAGTACCCATTCGGGGTTAGCTCTTACAGATACGCAGTATTTT
>many|TRBJ1-1|TRBV9|TRBD1
CASSPHRGGLDRRNFGTEAFF
TGTGCCAGCAGCCCGCACCGGGGGGGGTTGGACAGGAGGAATTTCGGCACTGAAGCTTTCTTT
>many|TRBJ2-3|TRBV19|TRBD2
CASSPGTSGYTDTQYF
TGTGCCAGTAGTCCCGGGACTAGCGGGTACACAGATACGCAGTATTTT